A single sample gave rise to the 30 T cell receptor beta chains below, sequenced in a study of CD8 T cells in ankylosing spondylitis. TCRdb itself ran the 5' RACE reads through MiXCR, one entry per CDR3 protein. The sample consists of about 64,000 distinct CDR3 sequences, 6.2% of them appearing once. What was sequenced was synovial fluid, either unsorted or a sorted T cell fraction (not recorded which). The receptors were sampled from a male donor with ankylosing spondylitis.

This clonotype was counted at least ten times. V usage is TRBV3-1 and J usage is TRBJ2-5; the D is unclear. In germline, CDR1 is LGHDT, CDR2 YNNKEL (reference sequence). This CDR3 contains 13 residues. The ends were cut back, 3 bases at V and 2 bases at J, with 7 bases in the middle. The chain's CDR3 is CASSHGSQETQYF. The CDR3 bases are TGTGCCAGCAGCCATGGCTCTCAAGAGACCCAGTACTTC.

This clonotype was picked up many times. The chain combines TRBV20-1 with TRBJ2-7, with 9 bases lining up with TRBD1. The CDR3 extends over 14 amino acids. Looked up from germline, CDR1 is DFQATT and CDR2 is SNEGSKA (reference sequence). Trimming at V came to 4 bases and at J to 4 bases, leaving 8 bases not matched to a gene. CDR3 loop: CSAKPGQGGYEQYF. The CDR3 coding sequence is TGCAGTGCTAAACCGGGACAGGGTGGTTACGAGCAGTACTTC.

The rearrangement uses TRBV6-5 and TRBJ1-5, with 9 bases lining up with TRBD1. This CDR3 has 15 amino acids. J gave up 6 bases and V 1 base, and 4 bases lay outside the gene matches. Germline lookup yields CDR1 MNHEY and CDR2 SVGAGI. CDR3 region: CASSYFRQGVQPQHF. CDR3 nucleotide sequence: TGTGCCAGCAGTTACTTTCGACAGGGGGTTCAGCCCCAGCATTTT.

This clonotype appeared a few times. The chain is built from TRBV5-5 and TRBJ1-1; D is unclear. The CDR3 runs to 13 residues. Germline V gene sequence: CDR1 SGHKS, CDR2 YYEKEE (reference sequence). V was cut by 2 bases and J by 2 bases, with 7 bases left in between. Here the CDR3 reads CASSFEANTEAFF. CDR3 DNA sequence: TGTGCCAGCAGCTTTGAGGCTAACACTGAAGCTTTCTTT.

This clonotype was observed at least ten times. The gene calls are TRBV7-2 and TRBJ1-2; D is unresolved. The V gene's germline CDR1 is SGHTA and CDR2 FQGNSA. The CDR3 loop spans 14 amino acids. V was pared by 5 bases and J by 4 bases, with 14 bases between. In nucleotides, the CDR3 is TGTGCCAGCAGCCAGGAGGTGGCCGCCTATGGCTACACCTTC. It yields the protein CASSQEVAAYGYTF.

The table lists this clonotype with many counts. The chain joins TRBV7-9 to TRBJ2-1; D is unclear. V was clipped by 5 bases and J by 4 bases, with 3 bases between them. The CDR3 covers 11 residues. Per germline, CDR1 SEHNR and CDR2 FQNEAQ (reference sequence). The CDR3 DNA reads TGTGCCAGCAGCCCATACAATGAGCAGTTCTTC. Amino acids: CASSPYNEQFF.

This rearrangement joins TRBV5-5 to TRBJ2-5; 8 positions match TRBD2. The germline V gene has CDR1 SGHKS and CDR2 YYEKEE (reference sequence). The V gene end was trimmed by 3 bases and the J gene end by 4 bases; junction bases not matched to a gene: 11. This CDR3 region has 16 residues. DNA for the CDR3: TGTGCCAGCAGCTCCGCCGGGACTAGGAAGGCAGAGACCCAGTACTTC. Its protein is CASSSAGTRKAETQYF.

This clonotype was picked up a small number of times. The chain has TRBV5-5 and TRBJ1-1; 7 bases are a match to TRBD1. The CDR3 is 14 amino acids. CDR1 is SGHKS, CDR2 YYEKEE, per germline (reference sequence). V dropped 2 bases and J dropped 8; count of bases not matched to a gene: 9. The CDR3 reads CASSLQGRRYEAFF. CDR3 sequence (DNA): TGTGCCAGCAGCTTACAGGGGCGACGGTACGAAGCTTTCTTT.

The chain's CDR3 is CASSGTSGKGDEQYF. DNA for the CDR3: TGCGCCAGCAGTGGGACTAGCGGGAAAGGGGACGAGCAGTACTTC. The rearrangement uses TRBV5-1 and TRBJ2-7; TRBD2 matches at 13 bases. The CDR3 totals 15 residues. V gave up 5 bases and J gave up 5 bases; unmatched junction bases: 7. Per the germline V gene, CDR1 is SGHRS and CDR2 is YFSETQ.

V and J are TRBV11-2 and TRBJ2-1, with D maybe TRBD1 (7 bases). Germline V CDR1 and CDR2: SGHAT, FQNNGV. The CDR3 contains 18 residues. V was clipped by 5 bases and J by 0 bases, with 20 bases between them. CDR3 amino acids: CASSRDSWGVSSYNEQFF. In DNA form, the CDR3 reads TGTGCCAGCAGCAGGGACAGCTGGGGGGTAAGCTCCTACAATGAGCAGTTCTTC.

This clonotype was seen at least ten times. V is TRBV27 and J is TRBJ2-2, with 7 bases aligning to TRBD2. The CDR3 is 14 residues long. Per the germline V gene, CDR1 is MNHEY and CDR2 is SMNVEV (reference sequence). The V and J ends lost 6 bases and 5 bases, in that order; junction bases with no gene match: 6. CDR3 in DNA: TGTGCCAGCAGGCCTAGCGGAGTGACCGGGGAGCTGTTTTTT. Protein product: CASRPSGVTGELFF.

This chain joins TRBV4-3 and TRBJ1-4; no reliable D call. V was shortened by 1 base and J by 7 bases, with 7 bases between the two germline ends. The germline gives CDR1 LGHNA, CDR2 YSLEER. The length of the CDR3 is 13 residues. CDR3 amino acids: CASSQGRAEKLFF. CDR3 nucleotide sequence: TGCGCCAGCAGCCAAGGTCGCGCTGAAAAACTGTTTTTT.

This clonotype was seen many times. The chain employs TRBV15 and TRBJ2-7; tentatively, D is TRBD2 (6 bases). V was shortened by 3 bases and J by 3 bases, with 12 bases between the two germline ends. This CDR3 comprises 14 residues. Germline V gene data show CDR1 as LNHNV and CDR2 as YYDKDF (reference sequence). The CDR3 loop reads CATSSIRRGYEQYF. The CDR3 DNA is TGTGCCACCAGCAGCATCAGGAGGGGCTACGAGCAGTACTTC.

This clonotype has a handful of counts. The chain is built from TRBV19 and TRBJ2-6, with a tentative D call TRBD2 (6 bases). CDR1 LNHDA and CDR2 SQIVND come from the germline V gene (reference sequence). V lost 5 bases and J lost 2, with 10 bases in between. The CDR3 contains 15 residues. The CDR3 DNA reads TGTGCCAGTAGTTCGACTAGGGCTGGGGCCAACGTCCTGACTTTC. Its protein is CASSSTRAGANVLTF.

The table lists this clonotype with a few counts. V usage is TRBV6-1 and J usage is TRBJ1-5; D might be TRBD1 (5 bases). CDR1 MNHNS and CDR2 SASEGT come from the germline V gene. This CDR3 is built from 14 residues. Deletions cut 2 bases from V and 6 bases from J, with 11 bases between. CDR3: CASSESTGGQPQHF. DNA for the CDR3: TGTGCCAGCAGTGAATCAACAGGCGGTCAGCCCCAGCATTTT.

The sample holds many counts of this clonotype. The chain combines TRBV7-3 with TRBJ1-1; D possibly corresponds to TRBD1 (5 bases). The germline V and J ends were trimmed by 4 bases and 2 bases, with 8 bases remaining between them. Per germline, CDR1 SGHTA and CDR2 FQGTGA. This CDR3 contains 13 residues. The CDR3 region has the DNA TGTGCCAGCAGCTCCACAGGAAACACTGAAGCTTTCTTT. Translating gives CASSSTGNTEAFF.

The chain links TRBV5-4 to TRBJ2-3, with 7 positions matching TRBD2. Trimming removed 0 bases from V and 0 bases from J; junction bases left unmatched: 10. The CDR3 consists of 18 residues. Looked up from germline, CDR1 is SGHNT and CDR2 is YYREEE (reference sequence). CDR3 DNA: TGTGCCAGCAGCTTGGGGTGGGCTAGCGGTTATAGCACAGATACGCAGTATTTT. Amino acid sequence: CASSLGWASGYSTDTQYF.

This clonotype was seen at least ten times. The gene calls are TRBV5-5 and TRBJ2-2; 7 bases line up with TRBD1. The CDR3 contains 16 residues. CDR1 is SGHKS and CDR2 is YYEKEE in the germline V gene (reference sequence). V lost 2 bases, J lost 0 bases, and 4 bases stayed unmatched. The CDR3 DNA is TGTGCCAGCAGCTTCACAGGGGCCACGAACACCGGGGAGCTGTTTTTT. Translated: CASSFTGATNTGELFF.

This clonotype was detected only a few times. The chain joins TRBV7-2 to TRBJ2-7, with TRBD2 matching over 8 bases. Trimming removed 3 bases from V and 4 bases from J; junction bases left unmatched: 5. The CDR3 is 14 amino acids. Germline V gene sequence: CDR1 SGHTA, CDR2 FQGNSA. CDR3 protein: CASSFPGLVYEQYF. In DNA, the CDR3 is TGTGCCAGCAGCTTTCCGGGACTAGTGTACGAGCAGTACTTC.

The genes are TRBV7-2 and TRBJ2-7, with 9 bases lining up with TRBD1. The CDR3 loop spans 15 amino acids. CDR1 is SGHTA and CDR2 is FQGNSA in the germline V gene. Germline trimming cut 5 bases from V and 2 bases from J; bases unmatched to any gene: 7. The CDR3 DNA is TGTGCCAGCAGCCAGGGCGGGACAGGGACCTACGAGCAGTACTTC. It translates to CASSQGGTGTYEQYF. Variable domain in full (rest from reference TRBV7-2 and TRBJ2-7): GAGVSQSPSNKVTEKGKDVELRCDPISGHTALYWYRQSLGQGLEFLIYFQGNSAPDKSGLPSDRFSAERTGGSVSTLTIQRTQQEDSAVYLCASSQGGTGTYEQYFGPGTRLTVT.

This clonotype was observed a few times. The V and J genes are TRBV6-4 and TRBJ2-5, with 10 bases lining up with TRBD2. Trimming at V came to 3 bases and at J to 1 base, leaving 2 bases not matched to a gene. The CDR3 is made up of 15 amino acids. Per the germline V gene, CDR1 is MRHNA and CDR2 is SNTAGT. CDR3 residues: CASSEAGGSQETQYF. CDR3 bases: TGTGCCAGCAGTGAAGCGGGAGGGAGCCAAGAGACCCAGTACTTC.

This clonotype was seen many times. V is TRBV30 and J is TRBJ1-2, with D maybe TRBD1 (6 bases). Per germline, CDR1 GTSNPN and CDR2 SVGIG (reference sequence). The CDR3 is 14 residues long. Trimming took off 0 bases at V and 3 bases at J, with 11 bases between the two ends. CDR3 nucleotide sequence: TGTGCCTGGAGTGTACAGGGACTACACTATGGCTACACCTTC. This encodes CAWSVQGLHYGYTF.

The DNA of the CDR3 is TGTGCCAGCTCACCAGTCAGGGGCCGGGACACCGGGGAGCTGTTTTTT. Its protein product is CASSPVRGRDTGELFF. V gene TRBV18 combines with J gene TRBJ2-2; a weak D match, TRBD1 (6 bases). The CDR3 runs to 16 residues. CDR1 is KGHSH and CDR2 is LQKENI in the germline V gene. V lost 2 bases to trimming and J lost 3 bases, with 13 bases between them.

This clonotype showed up many times. The rearrangement uses TRBV7-9 and TRBJ1-2; D uncertain. Germline values: CDR1 SEHNR, CDR2 FQNEAQ (reference sequence). V was pared by 5 bases and J by 1 base, with 8 bases between. The CDR3 sequence is 13 residues long. The CDR3: CASSPEFNYGYTF. Written as DNA, the CDR3 is TGTGCCAGCAGCCCCGAATTTAACTATGGCTACACCTTC.

This clonotype was counted only a few times. The chain employs TRBV12-5 and TRBJ2-3; 9 nucleotides align to TRBD2. Germline assignment: CDR1 LGHNT and CDR2 FRNRAP. Trimming cost V 5 bases and J 5 bases; bases outside gene matches: 8. CDR3 size: 15 residues. The CDR3 DNA sequence: TGTGCTAGTGGTCCCGGGACTAGCTCGGTAGATACGCAGTATTTT. Protein: CASGPGTSSVDTQYF. The complete variable domain, with remaining parts taken from reference TRBV12-5 and TRBJ2-3, reads DARVTQTPRHKVTEMGQEVTMRCQPILGHNTVFWYRQTMMQGLELLAYFRNRAPLDDSGMPKDRFSAEMPDATLATLKIQPSEPRDSAVYFCASGPGTSSVDTQYFGPGTRLTVL.

The genes are TRBV7-2 and TRBJ2-6; the D gene is possibly TRBD1 (6 bases). This CDR3 has 16 amino acids. Germline V lookup: CDR1 SGHTA, CDR2 FQGNSA. With 5 bases removed from V and 0 bases from J, the gap between germline ends came to 11 bases. CDR3 sequence reads: CASSEGVNSGANVLTF. CDR3 coding DNA: TGTGCCAGCAGCGAGGGGGTCAACTCTGGGGCCAACGTCCTGACTTTC.

The chain uses TRBV2 and TRBJ2-1; D remains ambiguous. Trimming shortened V by 6 bases and J by 9 bases, and 12 bases separated the two germline ends. This CDR3 has 12 amino acids. Germline CDR1 is SNHLY and CDR2 is FYNNEI. CDR3 nucleotides: TGTGCCAGCAGGACCGGTCCAAGTGAGCAGTTCTTC. Translated: CASRTGPSEQFF.

The chain uses TRBV20-1 and TRBJ2-4, with TRBD2 matching 13 bases. CDR3 length: 19 residues. V was clipped by 4 bases and J by 4 bases; unmatched bases: 16. The germline CDR1 and CDR2 sequences are DFQATT and SNEGSKA (reference sequence). The CDR3: CSATPGLAGKRGRKNIQYF. CDR3 bases: TGCAGTGCTACTCCGGGACTAGCGGGAAAGAGGGGTCGGAAAAACATTCAGTACTTC.

This clonotype was counted only a few times. The chain couples TRBV20-1 to TRBJ2-7; D is undetermined. Trimming removed 6 bases at V and 3 bases at J, with 15 bases between. The CDR3 has 13 amino acids. Germline loops: CDR1 DFQATT, CDR2 SNEGSKA (reference sequence). The CDR3 loop is CSAPIAPRYEQYF. CDR3 coding DNA: TGCAGTGCCCCTATCGCCCCACGCTACGAGCAGTACTTC.

This clonotype showed up many times. The J gene is TRBJ1-3, the V gene TRBV9; D remains unclear. CDR1 is SGDLS, CDR2 YYNGEE, per germline. The CDR3 has 12 residues. With 4 bases removed from V and 2 bases from J, the gap between germline ends came to 4 bases. The CDR3 region is CASSSPGNTIYF. Here the CDR3 DNA reads TGTGCCAGCAGCTCTCCTGGAAACACCATATATTTT.